This T cell receptor beta chain was identified in a study of T cells in Graves' hyperthyroidism and ophthalmopathy. The germline gives CDR1 SGDLS, CDR2 YYNGEE. The CDR3 covers 13 residues. Trimming pared 3 bases from V and 8 bases from J, leaving 11 bases between. Regions amplified from RNA transcripts were the TCR beta CDR3 regions. An initial round of RT-PCR targeting the TCR CDR3 relied on the HTBI primer set. MiXCR, run by TCRdb on the multiplex PCR reads, gives a single entry per CDR3 protein. Of around 620,000 distinct CDR3 sequences listed, roughly 46% were seen once; the top ten hold 15% to 20%. Study-level results: It was a median approximately 7.1 months before onset that the model predicted ophthalmopathy.

On this clonotype: Its antigen remains unknown.

The sequencing input was peripheral blood or thyroid tissue (not recorded which). The source is an adult woman with Graves' disease, either hyperthyroidism or ophthalmopathy (not recorded which). The genes are TRBV9 and TRBJ1-4; no definite D call. The CDR3 region is CASSGRPGEKLFF. The CDR3 DNA sequence: TGTGCCAGCAGCGGTAGACCGGGGGAAAAACTGTTTTTT.